Sequencing of this T cell receptor beta chain was carried out in a study of blood T cell repertoires in COVID-19. V gave up 5 bases and J gave up 4 bases; unmatched junction bases: 3. The CDR3 totals 14 residues. Germline-derived CDR1 and CDR2 are SGHAT and FQNNGV. Only in-frame clones appear in the TCRdb table, and some are missing; sequencing was by immunoSEQ multiplex PCR. The table records 150,000 to 200,000 clones, roughly 79% of them present only once. The TCR sequence derives from a woman older than 75 with COVID-19, enrolled during active disease. The chain combines TRBV11-2 with TRBJ1-2; 11 positions match TRBD1. The sequenced sample was peripheral blood. For the CDR3, the DNA is TGTGCCAGCAGCCCAGGGACAGGGGGCTATGGCTACACCTTC. It codes for CASSPGTGGYGYTF.